Presented here are 4 T cell receptor beta chains from one specimen sequenced in a study of T cells in Graves' hyperthyroidism and ophthalmopathy. Template material for amplifying TCR beta CDR3 regions consisted of RNA transcripts. An initial round of RT-PCR targeting the TCR CDR3 relied on the HTBI primer set. Via MiXCR, TCRdb re-called the multiplex PCR reads, giving one row per CDR3 protein. The table shows 300,000 to 450,000 distinct CDR3 sequences, with 15% to 19% occurring only once. The sample consisted of blood. The receptors derive from a woman between 18 and 29 years old with Graves' hyperthyroidism that later progressed to Graves' ophthalmopathy.

The chain joins TRBV19 to TRBJ2-2, with D uncertain. Germline CDR1 and CDR2: LNHDA and SQIVND (reference sequence). CDR3 size: 13 residues. V was pared by 8 bases and J by 6 bases, with 13 bases between. CDR3 loop: CASGILESGELFF. The CDR3 region has the DNA TGTGCCAGTGGGATCTTGGAGTCCGGGGAGCTGTTTTTT. The variable domain in full, completed from reference TRBV19 and TRBJ2-2, reads DGGITQSPKYLFRKEGQNVTLSCEQNLNHDAMYWYRQDPGQGLRLIYYSQIVNDFQKGDIAEGYSVSREKKESFPLTVTSAQKNPTAFYLCASGILESGELFFGEGSRLTVL.

Remarks on this clonotype: A much larger clone sits a single nucleotide away, making a read error possible. The chain combines TRBV7-8 with TRBJ1-4; D is uncertain. Germline assignment: CDR1 SGHVS and CDR2 FQNEAQ. This CDR3 is built from 14 residues. V gave up 4 bases and J gave up 4 bases, with 10 bases separating them. Written as DNA, the CDR3 is TGTGCCAGCAGCTCATTTGCTAATAATGAAAAACTGTTTTTT. The encoded protein is CASSSFANNEKLFF. Variable domain in full (rest from reference TRBV7-8 and TRBJ1-4): GAGVSQSPRYKVAKRGQDVALRCDPISGHVSLFWYQQALGQGPEFLTYFQNEAQLDKSGLPSDRFFAERPEGSVSTLKIQRTQQEDSAVYLCASSSFANNEKLFFGSGTQLSVL.

Many counts were recorded for this clonotype. The chain recombines TRBV11-2 with TRBJ2-7; the match to TRBD2 covers 8 bases. CDR1 is SGHAT and CDR2 is FQNNGV in the germline V gene. V trimming: 1 base; J trimming: 2 bases; junction bases outside the gene matches: 7. The CDR3 extends over 16 amino acids. CDR3 region: CASSLAVGGRTYEQYF. The DNA for the CDR3 is TGTGCCAGCAGCTTAGCTGTTGGCGGGAGGACCTACGAGCAGTACTTC.

This clonotype was counted at least ten times. The chain joins TRBV11-2 to TRBJ2-7, with 8 bases identical to TRBD1. Germline V gene data show CDR1 as SGHAT and CDR2 as FQNNGV. The CDR3 extends over 15 amino acids. J lost 2 bases, V lost 2 bases, and 5 bases had no gene match. The CDR3, as DNA: TGTGCCAGCAGCTTACAGGGACAGGCAACCTACGAGCAGTACTTC. The encoded protein is CASSLQGQATYEQYF.